Reported below is one TCR beta chain. The data were taken from a study of blood T cell repertoires in COVID-19. Here immunoSEQ multiplex PCR was the method, and the copy in TCRdb shows in-frame clones only, minus some. The sample lists roughly 84,000 clones; 85% were seen once. V lost 1 base to trimming and J lost 7 bases; unmatched junction nucleotides: 9. Germline values: CDR1 LNHNV, CDR2 YYDKDF (reference sequence). The CDR3 length is 16 residues. What was sequenced was peripheral blood. The origin of this receptor is an elderly man with active or convalescent COVID-19. The chain recombines TRBV15 with TRBJ2-3; 9 bases match TRBD2. This CDR3 reads CATSRAGRGGGYTQYF. In DNA form, the CDR3 reads TGTGCCACCAGCAGAGCCGGGCGGGGGGGCGGATATACGCAGTATTTT.